This TCR beta chain appears in the sequencing data of a study of monozygotic twins with inflammatory bowel disease. General study points: Distinguishing T cell subtypes was not possible. Healthy co-twins, by inverse Simpson, had higher TCRbeta diversity than their siblings with IBD.

Comments on this clonotype: Its specificity is not known.

Every sample had its cDNA made across eight separate reactions. Following a re-call of the 5' RACE reads, TCRdb has one entry per CDR3 protein and lacks DNA. Its table lists 150,000 or so distinct CDR3 sequences. Germline V gene lookup returns CDR1 LNHNV and CDR2 YYDKDF (reference sequence). The CDR3 covers 16 residues. The J gene is TRBJ1-3, the V gene TRBV15. The sample consisted of blood. The receptor comes from a human donor with ulcerative colitis or Crohn's disease, or a healthy co-twin of an affected twin (not recorded which). This CDR3 is CATSRPYSWEGNTIYF.